Each of the 20 T cell receptor beta chains below was sequenced from the same sample in a study of PD-1 blockade in classical Hodgkin lymphoma. Clones were sequenced by immunoSEQ multiplex PCR, and TCRdb holds only the in-frame ones, with some missing. Seen here are roughly 12,000 clones, roughly 80% observed once, and the top ten hold 30% to 35%. No patient escaped relapse after autologous stem cell transplantation, and brentuximab vedotin exposure varied. The sequencing here drew on peripheral blood mononuclear cells (PBMCs), taken at baseline. Receptors were obtained from a human donor with classical Hodgkin lymphoma.

The V and J genes are TRBV5-1 and TRBJ2-5; D is perhaps TRBD1 (6 bases). Per germline, CDR1 SGHRS and CDR2 YFSETQ. V lost 4 bases, J lost 2 bases, and 9 bases lay in between. The CDR3 is 13 residues long. The CDR3: CASSIGQQETQYF. Here the CDR3 DNA reads TGCGCCAGCAGCATCGGACAGCAAGAGACCCAGTACTTC.

This chain uses TRBV7-9 with TRBJ2-7; a possible D gene is TRBD1 (6 bases). CDR1 and CDR2 from the germline V gene are SEHNR and FQNEAQ (reference sequence). The ends were cut back, 4 bases at V and 7 bases at J, with 23 bases in the middle. This CDR3 has 16 residues. The CDR3 bases are TGTGCCAGCAGCTCACCCCGGCAGGGGCCCGTAGGGGAGCAGTACGTC. Protein sequence: CASSSPRQGPVGEQYV.

This clone was detected once. This chain connects TRBV28 to TRBJ2-2; 9 nucleotides align to TRBD2. After removal of 2 bases from V and 6 bases from J, the junction contained 4 bases not matched to a gene. Looked up from germline, CDR1 is MDHEN and CDR2 is SYDVKM. This CDR3 has 15 residues. The CDR3 coding sequence is TGTGCCAGCAGTTTACCCGGCGGGGGGGCCGGGGAGCTGTTTTTT. It yields the protein CASSLPGGGAGELFF.

This clone showed up just once. The CDR3 DNA is TGTGCCAGCAGCTTAGGGCCGGGCTACTCTGGAAACACCATATATTTT. Translated: CASSLGPGYSGNTIYF. The chain is built from TRBV7-6 and TRBJ1-3; D unclear. The germline gives CDR1 SGHVS, CDR2 FNYEAQ. The V end was cut by 1 base, the J end by 0 bases, with 10 bases between. The CDR3 totals 16 residues.

The chain uses TRBV25-1 and TRBJ2-7; D is uncertain. V was shortened by 11 bases and J by 1 base, with 9 bases between the two germline ends. CDR1 is MGHDK, CDR2 SYGVNS, per germline. The CDR3 sequence is 11 residues long. The CDR3 bases are TGTGCCTCGGGCAGGTCCTACGAGCAGTACTTC. Translation: CASGRSYEQYF.

This clone was observed a few times. The chain uses TRBV7-9 and TRBJ1-1; D unclear. Germline assignment: CDR1 SEHNR and CDR2 FQNEAQ (reference sequence). V was clipped by 1 base and J by 8 bases, with 8 bases between them. The length of the CDR3 is 12 residues. Here the CDR3 DNA reads TGTGCCAGCAGCTTAGGGTCGCAGGAAGCTTTCTTT. Amino acid sequence: CASSLGSQEAFF. The whole variable domain, filled in from reference TRBV7-9 and TRBJ1-1, reads DTGVSQNPRHKITKRGQNVTFRCDPISEHNRLYWYRQTLGQGPEFLTYFQNEAQLEKSRLLSDRFSAERPKGSFSTLEIQRTEQGDSAMYLCASSLGSQEAFFGQGTRLTVV.

This clone was counted once. V is TRBV7-3 and J is TRBJ1-1; D gene uncertain. Germline V lookup: CDR1 SGHTA, CDR2 FQGTGA. The CDR3 consists of 13 residues. Deletions cut 1 base from V and 4 bases from J, with 7 bases between. CDR3 DNA: TGTGCCAGCAGCTTAAGTCCCGGCACTGAAGCTTTCTTT. This encodes CASSLSPGTEAFF.

The chain links TRBV28 to TRBJ1-4, with D perhaps matching TRBD1 (5 bases). This CDR3 region has 14 residues. The germline V gene encodes CDR1 MDHEN and CDR2 SYDVKM. The V end was cut by 7 bases, the J end by 4 bases, with 13 bases between. This CDR3 is CASTTGGGNEKLFF. CDR3 sequence (DNA): TGTGCCAGCACCACGGGGGGGGGTAATGAAAAACTGTTTTTT.

J is TRBJ2-2 and V is TRBV13; D is ambiguous. The V and J ends lost 0 bases and 5 bases respectively, with 10 bases between them. The CDR3 sequence is 15 residues long. Germline V CDR1 and CDR2: PRHDT, FYEKMQ (reference sequence). In nucleotides, the CDR3 is TGTGCCAGCAGCTTAGGATCCTGGGGTACCGGGGAGCTGTTTTTT. Protein product: CASSLGSWGTGELFF.

The gene calls are TRBV6-6 and TRBJ2-2, with D possibly matching TRBD1 (6 bases). There are 15 residues in the CDR3. Germline V lookup: CDR1 MNHNY, CDR2 SVGAGI (reference sequence). V dropped 2 bases and J dropped 3 bases, with 10 bases sitting between them. CDR3 loop: CASSYEGVDTGELFF. The CDR3 DNA is TGTGCCAGCAGTTACGAGGGGGTGGACACCGGGGAGCTGTTTTTT.

The CDR3 reads CASSPSAANTGELFF. CDR3 sequence (DNA): TGTGCCAGCTCACCCTCGGCAGCGAACACCGGGGAGCTGTTTTTT. The rearrangement joins TRBV18 to TRBJ2-2, with D unresolved. V was pared by 3 bases and J by 0 bases, with 8 bases between. The CDR3 length is 15 residues. Germline V gene sequence: CDR1 KGHSH, CDR2 LQKENI.

The rearrangement uses TRBV29-1 and TRBJ2-7, with 7 bases that match TRBD1. The CDR3 contains 12 residues. The V and J ends lost 5 bases and 1 base, in that order; junction bases with no gene match: 2. CDR1 and CDR2 (germline): SQVTM, ANQGSEA. The chain's CDR3 is CSVQGDSYEQYF. In DNA, the CDR3 is TGCAGCGTTCAGGGGGATTCCTACGAGCAGTACTTC.

The gene calls are TRBV29-1 and TRBJ2-4, with D possibly being TRBD2 (5 bases). The germline V and J ends were trimmed by 6 bases and 7 bases, with 13 bases remaining between them. CDR3 length: 12 residues. The germline CDR1 and CDR2 sequences are SQVTM and ANQGSEA. The CDR3 DNA is TGCAGCGTGAGAGGGATGATCAACATTCAGTACTTC. Translation: CSVRGMINIQYF.

About this clone: At one end the junction does not follow the germline gene, possibly because of a read error. The chain is built from TRBV28 and TRBJ1-2; 9 nucleotides line up with TRBD1. There are 15 residues in the CDR3. Germline lookup yields CDR1 MDHEN and CDR2 SYDVKM. The CDR3 loop is CASSLTGGGIYGHTF. CDR3 bases: TGTGCCAGCAGTCTAACAGGGGGCGGCATCTATGGCCACACCTTC.

This clone was seen more than once but under ten times. The chain couples TRBV6-6 to TRBJ2-4; tentative D call: TRBD2 (5 bases). Trimming pared 6 bases from V and 7 bases from J, leaving 10 bases between. The CDR3 runs to 12 residues. Germline V gene lookup returns CDR1 MNHNY and CDR2 SVGAGI (reference sequence). This CDR3 reads CASRGPGNIQYF. Here the CDR3 DNA reads TGTGCCAGCAGGGGCCCGGGGAACATTCAGTACTTC.

The chain is built from TRBV7-8 and TRBJ2-3; D gene uncertain. CDR1 and CDR2 (germline): SGHVS, FQNEAQ. This CDR3 is 17 amino acids long. The ends were cut back, 3 bases at V and 4 bases at J, with 20 bases in the middle. The CDR3 DNA reads TGTGCCAGCAGCTTCGGGCTGGAGACACGGTCATCAGATACGCAGTATTTT. Its protein is CASSFGLETRSSDTQYF.

The chain has TRBV9 and TRBJ2-5; 8 nucleotides align to TRBD2. The ends lost 4 bases at V and 4 bases at J; junction bases unmatched: 6. This CDR3 contains 14 residues. The germline V gene has CDR1 SGDLS and CDR2 YYNGEE. CDR3 region: CASSPRTSSETQYF. The CDR3 DNA reads as TGTGCCAGCAGCCCCCGGACTAGCTCAGAGACCCAGTACTTC.

The DNA of the CDR3 is TGCGCCAGCAGCCAAGATTACGGGACTCTAGACCACGAGCAGTACTTC. Translating it yields CASSQDYGTLDHEQYF. This chain links TRBV4-3 with TRBJ2-7; D is possibly TRBD2 (6 bases). The CDR3 is 16 amino acids. Between the trimmed V and J ends, which lost 0 bases and 5 bases, there was a span of 17 bases. Germline-derived CDR1 and CDR2 are LGHNA and YSLEER.

The chain joins TRBV5-1 to TRBJ1-1; D is unresolved. Trimming removed 1 base from V and 0 bases from J, with 16 bases in between. The CDR3 sequence is 17 residues long. Germline CDR1 reads SGHRS; CDR2 reads YFSETQ. The CDR3 nucleotides read TGCGCCAGCAGCTTGTATTTGGGAGGACGGATGAACACTGAAGCTTTCTTT. This encodes CASSLYLGGRMNTEAFF. Full variable domain (remainder filled in from reference TRBV5-1 and TRBJ1-1): KAGVTQTPRYLIKTRGQQVTLSCSPISGHRSVSWYQQTPGQGLQFLFEYFSETQRNKGNFPGRFSGRQFSNSRSEMNVSTLELGDSALYLCASSLYLGGRMNTEAFFGQGTRLTVV.

This chain joins TRBV5-1 and TRBJ1-1; no firm D call. V was clipped by 5 bases and J by 7 bases, with 18 bases between them. The CDR3 is made up of 14 amino acids. Germline V gene data show CDR1 as SGHRS and CDR2 as YFSETQ. The CDR3 DNA reads TGCGCCAGCAGACGCGGAGCAGAGAAAAATGAAGCTTTCTTT. Protein product: CASRRGAEKNEAFF.